The entry below gives a single T cell receptor (beta chain) sequence along with its context. CDR3 size: 14 residues. Germline CDR1 is SGDLS and CDR2 is YYNGEE. J was trimmed by 4 bases and V by 0 bases; bases with no gene match: 3. Methods used by the authors: Amplification of reference gene primers was used by the study to estimate nucleated cell counts. Clones were sequenced by immunoSEQ multiplex PCR, and TCRdb holds only the in-frame ones, with some missing. V, J and clone size are those of that table, while D and trimming were read from the DNA. The table has about 250,000 clones, about nine tenths seen once. These data come from a study of blood T cell repertoires in COVID-19. Turning to the study itself: Some COVID-19 samples were acute and others convalescent; all came from the United States, Italy and Spain. T cells, B-cell-depleted T cells, or PBMCs provided the cDNA or gDNA that served as material.

The rearrangement links TRBV9 to TRBJ1-2, with 7 bases aligning to TRBD1. The source of this sequence is a woman aged 55-69 years who had recovered from COVID-19. Sequenced material: peripheral blood. CDR3: CASSVGPGGYGYTF. CDR3 DNA sequence: TGTGCCAGCAGCGTAGGTCCAGGGGGCTATGGCTACACCTTC.